The entry that follows covers one T cell receptor (beta chain) sequence. Its antigen has not been determined. No much larger clonotype is one base removed from it; base qualities were not supplied. Trimming leaves V shorter by 5 bases and J shorter by 5 bases, with the junction holding 11 bases beyond the gene matches. There are 15 amino acids in the CDR3, from cysteine to phenylalanine inclusive. Only the CDR3 portion is preserved as DNA: 45 bases, with reading frame beginning at the first base. The germline V gene (reference sequence) sets CDR1 to MNHEY and CDR2 to SMNVEV. The immunoSEQ Assay, a bias-controlled multiplex PCR, was used to amplify TCRbeta CDR3 regions from genomic DNA. The study's processing was this. Nucleated cell counts per sample were estimated from amplification of reference gene primers within the assay. To quantify the absolute abundance of each unique TCRbeta CDR3 rearrangement, sequence reads were collapsed and filtered. For each sample, productive Simpson clonality was calculated as the square root of Simpson's diversity index across productive rearrangements. TCRdb limited this immuneACCESS table to in-frame rearrangements with V and J called. A share of clones is missing; checked studies link under half to unresolved V genes, and the rest is unexplained. V and J calls and clone size are given by that table; D and trimming were obtained from the DNA. The sample has approximately 150,000 clones on record, 75% to 90% of them singletons. The leading ten clones occupy roughly 3.2% of the sample.

The sample is drawn from a study of blood T cell repertoires in COVID-19 (TCRdb year 2020). The study in broad terms: Samples covering the acute and convalescent phases of COVID-19 were provided by collaborators in the United States, Italy and Spain. A freely available public database, intended as a resource for researchers studying the immune response to SARS-CoV-2, is where the repertoires were released. A de-identified subject ID, COVID-19 status, age in years and sex were almost always included in the sample metadata. The dataset comprised deeply sampled blood TCRbeta repertoires from subjects exposed to, actively infected with, or recovered from COVID-19. The prospective study material was composed of cDNA or gDNA derived from T cells, B-cell-depleted T cells, or PBMCs. HLA class I and class II types, where available, came from metadata supplied by the sample provider rather than from assay-based typing. The samples were drawn from the first 160 participants of the ongoing ImmuneRACE study and from 950 to 1,500 subjects provided by 6 global collaborators. What the research found in general, with its limitations: How much clinical and demographic metadata was included differed by source and by participant, and the metadata was provided uncurated.

Each collaborating institution followed its own protocols to collect whole blood in K2EDTA tubes. Collaborator samples were shipped for TCRbeta analysis as frozen whole blood, isolated PBMCs, or DNA extracted from either sample type. Material: peripheral blood. The origin of this receptor is a woman aged 55-70 years with active COVID-19. Recombination connected TRBV27 to TRBJ1-2; TRBD1 aligns with 7 central bases. This receptor has the CDR3 CASSRQGIALYGYTF. The nucleotides read TGTGCCAGCAGTAGACAGGGAATAGCGTTGTATGGCTACACCTTC.